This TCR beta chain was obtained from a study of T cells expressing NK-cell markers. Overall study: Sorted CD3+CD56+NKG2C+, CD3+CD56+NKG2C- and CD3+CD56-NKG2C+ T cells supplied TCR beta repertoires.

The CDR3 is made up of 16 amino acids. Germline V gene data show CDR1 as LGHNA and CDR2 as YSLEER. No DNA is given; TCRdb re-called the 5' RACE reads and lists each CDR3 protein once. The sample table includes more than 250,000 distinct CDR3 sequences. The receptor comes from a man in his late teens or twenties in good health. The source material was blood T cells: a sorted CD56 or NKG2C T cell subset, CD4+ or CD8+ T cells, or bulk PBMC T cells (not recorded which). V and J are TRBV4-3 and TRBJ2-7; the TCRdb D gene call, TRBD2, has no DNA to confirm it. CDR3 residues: CASSQGLQRGTYEQYF.